Shown below are 6 T cell receptor beta chains from a single sample sequenced in a study of identical twins. A single record per CDR3 protein comes from TCRdb applying MiXCR to the 5' RACE reads. The data hold 640,000 or so distinct CDR3 sequences, with around 6.1% observed a single time. The sample was naive T cells sorted from blood. The receptor source for this set is a man younger than 35 in good health.

This clonotype showed up just a few times. The chain carries TRBV27 and TRBJ2-3; 7 bases are a match to TRBD2. The CDR3 runs 16 residues. CDR1 MNHEY and CDR2 SMNVEV come from the germline V gene (reference sequence). With V trimmed by 5 bases and J by 6 bases, 14 bases remained unmatched. The CDR3 region is CASSLTLAAPPDTQYF. The CDR3 nucleotides read TGTGCCAGCAGTCTTACGCTAGCGGCCCCCCCCGATACGCAGTATTTT.

This clonotype has just a few counts. J is TRBJ2-7 and V is TRBV11-2, with D unresolved. From germline, CDR1 is SGHAT and CDR2 FQNNGV. Trimming shortened V by 2 bases and J by 5 bases, and 7 bases separated the two germline ends. CDR3 size: 12 residues. Here the CDR3 reads CASSLLGHEQYV. CDR3 bases: TGTGCCAGCAGCTTACTTGGGCACGAGCAGTACGTC.

The chain uses TRBV25-1 and TRBJ2-5; 8 nucleotides match TRBD1. The CDR3 length is 16 residues. Trimming removed 5 bases from V and 0 bases from J; junction bases left unmatched: 8. Germline V gene data show CDR1 as MGHDK and CDR2 as SYGVNS. The CDR3 DNA reads TGTGCCAGCAGTAAGGGGGACAGGCAGTACCAAGAGACCCAGTACTTC. Amino acids: CASSKGDRQYQETQYF.

This clonotype was recorded a few times. The rearrangement uses TRBV24-1 and TRBJ2-1; D is unclear. V lost 0 bases to trimming and J lost 6 bases, with 2 bases between them. Germline lookup yields CDR1 KGHDR and CDR2 SFDVKD. CDR3 length: 12 residues. The CDR3 coding sequence is TGTGCCACCAGTGATTTGCTCAATGAGCAGTTCTTC. It encodes CATSDLLNEQFF.

This clonotype was counted many times. This chain links TRBV15 with TRBJ2-1; 12 positions match TRBD2. V trimming: 0 bases; J trimming: 4 bases; junction bases outside the gene matches: 7. The CDR3 runs to 18 residues. Per germline, CDR1 LNHNV and CDR2 YYDKDF (reference sequence). The CDR3 nucleotides read TGTGCCACCAGCAGAGATAGGGCTAGCGGGAGGGGGTACAATGAGCAGTTCTTC. The encoded protein is CATSRDRASGRGYNEQFF.

Concerning this clonotype: Being one base from a much bigger clone, this may be a read error. The V and J genes are TRBV10-2 and TRBJ2-2; maybe TRBD2 (5 bases). Germline-derived CDR1 and CDR2 are WSHSY and SAAADI. This CDR3 is built from 13 residues. The CDR3 bases are TGCGCCAGCAGTGAGTCTCGGGCCGGGGAGCTGATTTTT. Translating gives CASSESRAGELIF.